The 5 T cell receptor beta chains reported below all come from one sample, sequenced in a study of shared clonotypes between healthy human individuals. The protocol was immunoSEQ multiplex PCR, while the TCRdb copy is restricted to in-frame clones and leaves out a portion. The top ten clones hold approximately 2% of a sample with fewer than 850,000 clones, around 72% of them seen once. The sample comprised memory CD4+ T cells sorted from blood. The subset here: CD45RA-negative fraction. All receptors come from a young woman in good health.

The sample holds a few counts of this clone. The genes are TRBV5-1 and TRBJ2-5; D ambiguous. The V and J ends lost 4 bases and 5 bases respectively, with 15 bases between them. The CDR3 is 14 amino acids. Germline V lookup: CDR1 SGHRS, CDR2 YFSETQ. The CDR3 is CASSPLGVGETQYF. The CDR3 nucleotides read TGCGCCAGCAGCCCCCTTGGGGTTGGGGAGACCCAGTACTTC. Together with reference TRBV5-1 and TRBJ2-5, the CDR3 gives the full variable domain: KAGVTQTPRYLIKTRGQQVTLSCSPISGHRSVSWYQQTPGQGLQFLFEYFSETQRNKGNFPGRFSGRQFSNSRSEMNVSTLELGDSALYLCASSPLGVGETQYFGPGTRLLVL.

The chain carries TRBV10-2 and TRBJ2-2; 12 bases line up with TRBD2. This CDR3 is 17 amino acids long. Germline V CDR1 and CDR2: WSHSY, SAAADI. Trimming at V came to 5 bases and at J to 5 bases, leaving 9 bases not matched to a gene. In DNA, the CDR3 is TGCGCCAGCAGTCAGACTAGCGGGAGACTTAGGACCGGGGAGCTGTTTTTT. It codes for CASSQTSGRLRTGELFF.

This clone has a handful of counts. The V and J genes are TRBV2 and TRBJ2-7, with 7 bases identical to TRBD2. The CDR3 loop spans 12 amino acids. Germline CDR1 is SNHLY and CDR2 is FYNNEI. The ends lost 8 bases at V and 3 bases at J; junction bases unmatched: 4. CDR3 coding DNA: TGTGCCAGCTCACTAGCGAACTACGAGCAGTACTTC. It encodes CASSLANYEQYF.

This clone came up a few times. The chain links TRBV7-3 to TRBJ1-2; 7 nucleotides line up with TRBD1. The CDR3 is 15 residues long. V trimming: 5 bases; J trimming: 5 bases; junction bases outside the gene matches: 11. Germline lookup yields CDR1 SGHTA and CDR2 FQGTGA. The CDR3 sequence is CASSMGTAPGYGYTF. The CDR3 nucleotides are TGTGCCAGCAGCATGGGGACAGCCCCTGGGTATGGCTACACCTTC.

This clone was seen a single time. The rearrangement links TRBV5-1 to TRBJ1-3, with 8 bases matching TRBD1. The germline V gene has CDR1 SGHRS and CDR2 YFSETQ. Germline trimming cut 5 bases from V and 8 bases from J; bases unmatched to any gene: 9. The CDR3 totals 14 residues. The CDR3 spells CASRQTGGADTIYF. Written as DNA, the CDR3 is TGCGCCAGCAGGCAAACAGGGGGTGCGGACACCATATATTTT.